Each of the 3 T cell receptor beta chains below was sequenced from the same sample in a study of T cell repertoires in cytomegalovirus infection. In TCRdb, the reads were re-called with MiXCR into one record per CDR3 protein. The table includes roughly 150,000 distinct CDR3 sequences, roughly a quarter detected once. Sequencing used PBMCs. Receptors were obtained from a human donor in good health (CMV status not recorded). Some clones in this sample may be carry-over from other donors' samples.

The CDR3, as DNA: TGTGCCATCGGAGGTAGCACAGATACGCAGTATTTT. This gives the protein CAIGGSTDTQYF. V usage is TRBV10-3 and J usage is TRBJ2-3; D may be TRBD2 (5 bases). This CDR3 has 12 amino acids. Germline V gives CDR1 ENHRY, CDR2 SYGVKD. The V gene lost 8 bases and the J gene lost 0 bases, with 6 bases spanning the gap.

This clonotype occurred a few times. The chain uses TRBV5-1 and TRBJ1-2; 8 bases match TRBD1. This CDR3 is built from 14 residues. Germline values: CDR1 SGHRS, CDR2 YFSETQ. The J segment lost 3 bases and the V segment lost 4 bases, leaving 5 bases of the junction unmatched. CDR3 region: CASSPGGEDYGYTF. DNA for the CDR3: TGCGCCAGCAGCCCAGGGGGCGAGGACTATGGCTACACCTTC.

This clonotype was detected a few times. The rearrangement joins TRBV19 to TRBJ1-5; 7 nucleotides align to TRBD1. V shed 6 bases, J shed 3 bases, and the junction held 8 bases outside the gene matches. CDR1 and CDR2 (germline): LNHDA, SQIVND (reference sequence). The CDR3 runs to 15 residues. For the CDR3, the DNA is TGTGCCAGTAGAAGAACCGGGACAGTCAATCAGCCCCAGCATTTT. Its protein product is CASRRTGTVNQPQHF.